This T cell receptor beta chain originates from a study of shared clonotypes between healthy human individuals (dated by TCRdb to about 2020). Regarding the research as a whole: A few men and two women, aged 18 to 49 years, made up the cohort. For each donor, CD4 naive and CD4 memory were each given three plates, CD8 naive was given two plates, and CD8 memory was given one plate. To estimate repertoire size and how much clonotypes are shared between individuals, the study performed deep sequencing of blood TCR repertoires from roughly five healthy adults. Libraries were prepared and TCR repertoires were sequenced by different laboratories using diverse techniques, in order to increase sequencing depth and limit assay-specific biases. Between about 0.94 and 8.9 billion PBMCs per donor were obtained by leukapheresis.

Using the deep immunoSEQ assay, TCR CDR3 regions were amplified from genomic DNA by multiplex PCR. Extracted genomic DNA from each cell subset was distributed evenly across all wells of several immunoSEQ 96-well plates, and each plate was treated as a replicate. For sorted subsets, about 220 ng of genomic DNA, equivalent to roughly 33,000 T cell genomes, went into each replicate PCR. The purified libraries were quantified using a Qubit 3.0 fluorometer, sized with a Bioanalyzer 2100, and then quantified again using the KAPA Library Quantification kit. Every immunoSEQ 96-well plate was sequenced on a dedicated single-read 150-cycle Illumina NextSeq 550 flow cell. The authors' analysis ran thus. Because the immunoSEQ output included only junctional sequences and no quality scores, the filtering could not be the same as the filtering used for full-length reads. Sequences were annotated with PyIR, a Python wrapper for IgBLAST v1.9, and V/J genes and CDR3 were assigned using IMGT germline references. Reads with weak V/J assignments (E-value above 1e-6), missing CDR3, stop codons, out-of-frame junctions, or ambiguous translated residues were removed. A V3J clonotype was defined by an identical inferred V gene, J gene, and CDR3 amino acid sequence. The percentage overlap between two repertoires was calculated by dividing the number of shared unique clonotypes by the size of the smaller repertoire. Repertoire richness was assessed with RTK rarefaction, the Chao1 estimator, and Recon v2.1 estimates of unobserved clonotypes. Generation probabilities were computed with OLGA for all TCRbeta clonotypes obtained by the gDNA method from a few donors. Imported from immuneACCESS, the table was reduced by TCRdb to in-frame sequences with V and J called. These copies leave out some clones; in studies compared against another copy, an unresolved V gene accounts for under half, and the cause of the remainder is not known. That table is the source of V, J and clone size, and D and trimming were worked out from the DNA. The sample table contains some 1 million clones; only one count was recorded for about three quarters of them. About 1.5% of the sample comes from the top ten.

The CDR3 contains 15 residues, cysteine and phenylalanine counted. The entry retains the CDR3 DNA only, 45 bases that are in frame from base 1. V drops 3 bases and J drops 3 bases, leaving 14 bases in between. Looking up the germline V gene (reference sequence) yields CDR1 MNHEY and CDR2 SMNVEV. Donors were healthy HIV-negative adults with no recently reported acute infections or vaccinations. Only Caucasian adults living in Nashville, Tennessee, USA were represented among the donors. CD4+ T cells were enriched by magnetic negative selection; naive cells were then positively selected on CD45RA, and the negative fraction formed the memory subset. After blood collection by leukapheresis, PBMCs were isolated using Ficoll-Histopaque density gradient centrifugation and then cryopreserved in the vapor phase of liquid nitrogen. Purity and quantity of every magnetically sorted T cell population were checked by analytical flow cytometry. Genomic DNA was isolated from each sorted fraction and quantified by UV absorbance on a Nanodrop 2000c.

A word on this clone: Its binding antigen is unknown. Base qualities are not provided; no much larger clone lies one nucleotide away.

Overall results and qualifications from the work: Because the study included only a small number of donors, the genetic and exposure-history diversity represented was limited. Incomplete sequencing was indicated by rarefaction of sorted-subset datasets, despite the large sequencing depth. Naive subsets generally had larger estimated clonotype richness than memory subsets. Clonotypes shared by all four sorted-subset donors showed higher generation probabilities than non-shared clonotypes. About 5% of naive CD4, 3% to 3.5% of naive CD8, approximately 2.2% of memory CD4, and more than 0.35% of memory CD8 clonotypes were shared across four donors. Pairwise subsampling led to the expectation that sequencing depth would affect the degree of clonotype sharing among donors. Only blood was sampled, and tissue TCR repertoires likely differ from those in blood.

This receptor was taken from a young man in good health. The sequenced sample consisted of memory CD4+ T cells sorted from blood. What the cell subset or site label conveys for this sample: CD45RA-negative fraction. The chain is assembled from TRBV27 and TRBJ1-1; no D segment can be confidently identified. The CDR3 amino acid sequence is: CASSFRRAGDTEAFF. The nucleotides are TGTGCCAGCAGTTTTAGAAGGGCGGGTGACACTGAAGCTTTCTTT.